This T cell receptor beta chain was sequenced during a study of regulatory T cells in long-lasting Graves disease. This CDR3 is 14 amino acids long. V dropped 0 bases and J dropped 2 bases, with 9 bases sitting between them. The germline CDR1 and CDR2 sequences are SGHKS and YYEKEE (reference sequence). The study, taken as a whole, reports: Results may be inaccurate due to the small sample size. Newly diagnosed disease favored TRBV20-1 and TRBJ2-1 over persistent disease.

Described time point: persistent/refractory GD, antithyroid drugs over 5 years with positive TRAb. TCR sequences were obtained from RNA taken from PBMCs. Graves' disease diagnosis followed American Thyroid Association guidelines. For TCR beta, libraries came from iRepertoire HTBI primers and Arm-PCR of CDR3 regions. Per the original methods: Under 75 TRBV and 11 to 15 TRBJ segments were identified across samples. TCRdb passed the multiplex PCR reads through MiXCR, listing each CDR3 protein once. The V and J calls reflect TCRdb's pipeline rather than the authors' work. The sample has hundreds of thousands of distinct CDR3 sequences, roughly 30% seen once. Points on this clonotype: Antigen specificity is unknown.

The material sequenced was peripheral blood mononuclear cells (PBMCs), taken when the disease was refractory, from a patient treated with antithyroid drugs. The V gene is TRBV5-5, the J gene TRBJ2-7; D unclear. This clonotype was sampled from a female donor with Graves disease. For the CDR3, the DNA is TGTGCCAGCAGCTTGGGGCATCTTGCCTACGAGCAGTACTTC. The encoded protein is CASSLGHLAYEQYF.